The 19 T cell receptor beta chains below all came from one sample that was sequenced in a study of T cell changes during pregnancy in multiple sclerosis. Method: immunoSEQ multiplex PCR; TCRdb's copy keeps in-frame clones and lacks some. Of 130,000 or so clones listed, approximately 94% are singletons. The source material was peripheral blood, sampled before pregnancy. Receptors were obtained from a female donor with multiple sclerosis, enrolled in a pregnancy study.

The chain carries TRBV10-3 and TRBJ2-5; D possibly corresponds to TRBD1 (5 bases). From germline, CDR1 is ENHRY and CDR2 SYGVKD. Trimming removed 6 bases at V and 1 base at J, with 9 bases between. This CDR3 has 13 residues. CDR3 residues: CAISADSQETQYF. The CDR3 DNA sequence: TGTGCCATCAGCGCCGACAGCCAAGAGACCCAGTACTTC.

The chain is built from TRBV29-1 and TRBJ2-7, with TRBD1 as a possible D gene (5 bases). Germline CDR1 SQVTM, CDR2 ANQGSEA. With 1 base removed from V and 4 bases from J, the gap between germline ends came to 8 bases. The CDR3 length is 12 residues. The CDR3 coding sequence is TGCAGCGTTGAAGGGACACCGTACGAGCAGTACTTC. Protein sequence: CSVEGTPYEQYF.

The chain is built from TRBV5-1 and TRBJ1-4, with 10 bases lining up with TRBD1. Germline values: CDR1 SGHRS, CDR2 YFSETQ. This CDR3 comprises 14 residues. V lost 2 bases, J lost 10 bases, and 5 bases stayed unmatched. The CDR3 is CASSFGTGEPKLFF. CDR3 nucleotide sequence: TGCGCCAGCAGCTTCGGGACAGGGGAGCCAAAACTGTTTTTT.

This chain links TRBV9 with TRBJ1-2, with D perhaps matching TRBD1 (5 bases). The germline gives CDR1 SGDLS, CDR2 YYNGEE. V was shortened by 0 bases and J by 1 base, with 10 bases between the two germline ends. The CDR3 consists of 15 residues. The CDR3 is CASSVGAGLNYGYTF. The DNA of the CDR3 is TGTGCCAGCAGCGTAGGGGCAGGGCTTAACTATGGCTACACCTTC.

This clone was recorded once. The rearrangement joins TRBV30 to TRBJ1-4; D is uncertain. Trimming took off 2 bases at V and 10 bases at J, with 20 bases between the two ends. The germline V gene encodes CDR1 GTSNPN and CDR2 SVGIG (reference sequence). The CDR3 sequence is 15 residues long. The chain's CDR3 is CAWSTTAIPTIKLFF. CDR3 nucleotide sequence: TGTGCCTGGAGTACTACGGCAATTCCTACCATAAAACTGTTTTTT.

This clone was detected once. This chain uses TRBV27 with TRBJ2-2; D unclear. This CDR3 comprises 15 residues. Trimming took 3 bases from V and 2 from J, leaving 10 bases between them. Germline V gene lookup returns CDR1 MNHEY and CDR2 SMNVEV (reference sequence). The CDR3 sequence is CASSFMASNTGELFF. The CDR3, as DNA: TGTGCCAGCAGTTTTATGGCCTCAAACACCGGGGAGCTGTTTTTT.

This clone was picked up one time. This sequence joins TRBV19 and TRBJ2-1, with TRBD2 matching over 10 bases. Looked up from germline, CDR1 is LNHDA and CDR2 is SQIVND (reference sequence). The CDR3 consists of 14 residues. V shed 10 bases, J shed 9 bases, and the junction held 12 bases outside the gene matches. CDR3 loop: CATQRSGGAGEQFF. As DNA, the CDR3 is TGTGCCACCCAAAGAAGCGGGGGGGCAGGTGAGCAGTTCTTC.

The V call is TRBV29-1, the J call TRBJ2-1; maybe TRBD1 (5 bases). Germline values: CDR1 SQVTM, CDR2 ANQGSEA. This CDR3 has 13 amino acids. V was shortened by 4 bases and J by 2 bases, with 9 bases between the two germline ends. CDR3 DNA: TGCAGCGTTGCAGGGAATACCTACAATGAGCAGTTCTTC. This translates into CSVAGNTYNEQFF.

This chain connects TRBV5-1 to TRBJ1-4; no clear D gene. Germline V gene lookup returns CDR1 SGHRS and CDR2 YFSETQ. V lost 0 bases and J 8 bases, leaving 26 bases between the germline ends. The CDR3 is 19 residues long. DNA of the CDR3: TGCGCCAGCAGCTTGGTCCCCACGTCAGCGGCGCGGGTTCGCGAAAAACTGTTTTTT. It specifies CASSLVPTSAARVREKLFF.

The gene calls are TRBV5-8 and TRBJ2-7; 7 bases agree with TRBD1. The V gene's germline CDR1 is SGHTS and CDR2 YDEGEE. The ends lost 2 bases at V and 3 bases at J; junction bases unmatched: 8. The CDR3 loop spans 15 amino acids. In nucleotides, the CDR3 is TGTGCCAGCAGCTTAGCCGGGGACAGAGGCTACGAGCAGTACTTC. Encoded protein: CASSLAGDRGYEQYF.

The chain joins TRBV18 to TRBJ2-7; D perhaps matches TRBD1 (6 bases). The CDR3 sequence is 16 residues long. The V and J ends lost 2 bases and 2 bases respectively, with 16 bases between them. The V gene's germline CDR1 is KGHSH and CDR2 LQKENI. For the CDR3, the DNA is TGTGCCAGCTCACCATCCCCTCCACGGACAGCCTACGAGCAGTACTTC. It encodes CASSPSPPRTAYEQYF.

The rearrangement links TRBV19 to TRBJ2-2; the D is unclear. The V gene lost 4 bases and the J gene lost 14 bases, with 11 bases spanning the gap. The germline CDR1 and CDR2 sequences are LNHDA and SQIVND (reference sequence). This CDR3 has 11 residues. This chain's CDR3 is CASSTTHGLFF. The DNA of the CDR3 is TGTGCCAGTAGTACGACTCACGGACTGTTTTTT.

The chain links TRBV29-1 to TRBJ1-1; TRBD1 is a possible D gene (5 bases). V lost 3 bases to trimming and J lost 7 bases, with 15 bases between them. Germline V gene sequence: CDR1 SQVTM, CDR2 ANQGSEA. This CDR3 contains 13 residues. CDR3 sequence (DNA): TGCAGCGTTGACAATGCTGGGGCTTTTGAAGCTTTCTTT. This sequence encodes CSVDNAGAFEAFF.

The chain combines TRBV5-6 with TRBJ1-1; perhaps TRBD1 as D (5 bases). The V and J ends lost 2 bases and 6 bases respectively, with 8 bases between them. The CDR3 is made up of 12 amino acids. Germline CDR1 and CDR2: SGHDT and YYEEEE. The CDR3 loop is CASSFDRSEAFF. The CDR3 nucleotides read TGTGCCAGCAGCTTTGACAGATCTGAAGCTTTCTTT.

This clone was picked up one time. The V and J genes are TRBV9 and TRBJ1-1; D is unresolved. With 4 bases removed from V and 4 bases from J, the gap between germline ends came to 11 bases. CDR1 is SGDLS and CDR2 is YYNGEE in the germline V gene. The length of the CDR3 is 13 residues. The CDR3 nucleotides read TGTGCCAGCAGCCGTAAGGGAGGCACTGAAGCTTTCTTT. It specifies CASSRKGGTEAFF. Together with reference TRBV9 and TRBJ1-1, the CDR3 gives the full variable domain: DSGVTQTPKHLITATGQRVTLRCSPRSGDLSVYWYQQSLDQGLQFLIQYYNGEERAKGNILERFSAQQFPDLHSELNLSSLELGDSALYFCASSRKGGTEAFFGQGTRLTVV.

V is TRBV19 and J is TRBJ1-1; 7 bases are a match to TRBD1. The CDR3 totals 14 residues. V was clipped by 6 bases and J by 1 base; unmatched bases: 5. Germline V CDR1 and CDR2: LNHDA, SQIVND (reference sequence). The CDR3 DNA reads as TGTGCCAGTAGCGGACAGGTCGGGAACACTGAAGCTTTCTTT. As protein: CASSGQVGNTEAFF. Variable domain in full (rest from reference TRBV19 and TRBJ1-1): DGGITQSPKYLFRKEGQNVTLSCEQNLNHDAMYWYRQDPGQGLRLIYYSQIVNDFQKGDIAEGYSVSREKKESFPLTVTSAQKNPTAFYLCASSGQVGNTEAFFGQGTRLTVV.

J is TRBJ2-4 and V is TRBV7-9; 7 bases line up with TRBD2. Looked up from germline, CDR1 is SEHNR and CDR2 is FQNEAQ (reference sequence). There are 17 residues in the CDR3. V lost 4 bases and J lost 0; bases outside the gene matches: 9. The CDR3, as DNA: TGTGCCAGCAGCTCGTCGAGGGAGGGCCTAGCCAAAAACATTCAGTACTTC. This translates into CASSSSREGLAKNIQYF.

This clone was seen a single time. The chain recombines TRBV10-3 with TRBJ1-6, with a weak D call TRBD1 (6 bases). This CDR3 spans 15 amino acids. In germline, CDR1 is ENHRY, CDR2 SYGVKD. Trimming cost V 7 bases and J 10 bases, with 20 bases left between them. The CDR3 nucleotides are TGTGCCATCACCGACGGGGCGGGGGGCGGATCACCCCTCCACTTT. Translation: CAITDGAGGGSPLHF.

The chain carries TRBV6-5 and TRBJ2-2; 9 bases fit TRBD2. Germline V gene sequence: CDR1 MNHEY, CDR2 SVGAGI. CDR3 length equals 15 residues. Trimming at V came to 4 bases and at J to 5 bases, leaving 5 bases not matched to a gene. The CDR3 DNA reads TGTGCCAGCAGTTCTCGACTAGCGGCTACCGGGGAGCTGTTTTTT. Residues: CASSSRLAATGELFF.